This TCR beta chain comes out of a study of blood T cell repertoires in COVID-19. The wider study: Collection of acute and convalescent COVID-19 samples took place in the United States, Italy and Spain. From T cells, B-cell-depleted T cells, or PBMCs came the material, which was cDNA or gDNA.

Per the study methods: Nucleated cell number was recorded as an estimate derived from reference gene primer amplification. Sequencing was performed with immunoSEQ multiplex PCR; in TCRdb, only in-frame clones are kept and a portion is missing. V, J and clone size derive from that table, while D and trimming were established from the DNA sequence. The sample lists 13,000 to 15,000 clones; around 82% were seen once. From germline, CDR1 is MGHRA and CDR2 YSYEKL. V was clipped by 4 bases and J by 4 bases, with 23 bases between them. The CDR3 spans 18 residues. Sample: peripheral blood. The V gene is TRBV4-1, the J gene TRBJ2-1; D perhaps matches TRBD1 (6 bases). The clonotype was recovered from a woman aged 55-75 years with acute or convalescent COVID-19. DNA of the CDR3: TGCGCCAGCAGCCCCGTAAATTTCCTCGGGACATCATACAATGAGCAGTTCTTC. Encoded protein: CASSPVNFLGTSYNEQFF.